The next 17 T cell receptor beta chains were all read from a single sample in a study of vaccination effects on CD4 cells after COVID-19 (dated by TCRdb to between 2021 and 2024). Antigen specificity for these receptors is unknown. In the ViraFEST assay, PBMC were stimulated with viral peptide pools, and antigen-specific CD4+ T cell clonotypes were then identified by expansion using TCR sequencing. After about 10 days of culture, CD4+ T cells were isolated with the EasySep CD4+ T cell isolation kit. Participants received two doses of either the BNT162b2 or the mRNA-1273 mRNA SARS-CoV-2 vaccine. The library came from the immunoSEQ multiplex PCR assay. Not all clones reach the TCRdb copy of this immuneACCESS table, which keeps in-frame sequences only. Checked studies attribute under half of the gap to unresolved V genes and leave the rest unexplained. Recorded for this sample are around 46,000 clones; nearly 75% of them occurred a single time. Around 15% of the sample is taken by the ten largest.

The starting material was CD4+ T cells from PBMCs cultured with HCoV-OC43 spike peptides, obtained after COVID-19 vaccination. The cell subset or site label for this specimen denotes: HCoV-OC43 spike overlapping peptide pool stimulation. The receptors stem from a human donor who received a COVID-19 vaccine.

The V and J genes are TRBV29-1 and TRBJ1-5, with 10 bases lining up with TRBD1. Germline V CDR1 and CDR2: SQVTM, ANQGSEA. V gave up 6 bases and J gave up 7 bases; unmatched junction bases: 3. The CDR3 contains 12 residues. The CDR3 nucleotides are TGCAGCGTAGGACAGGGGGACCAGCCCCAGCATTTT. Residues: CSVGQGDQPQHF.

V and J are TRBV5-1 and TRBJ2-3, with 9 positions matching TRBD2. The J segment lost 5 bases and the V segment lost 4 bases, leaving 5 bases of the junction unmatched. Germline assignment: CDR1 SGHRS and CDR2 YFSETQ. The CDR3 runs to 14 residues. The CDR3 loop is CASSAGGPEDTQYF. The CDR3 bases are TGCGCCAGCAGCGCGGGGGGGCCCGAAGATACGCAGTATTTT.

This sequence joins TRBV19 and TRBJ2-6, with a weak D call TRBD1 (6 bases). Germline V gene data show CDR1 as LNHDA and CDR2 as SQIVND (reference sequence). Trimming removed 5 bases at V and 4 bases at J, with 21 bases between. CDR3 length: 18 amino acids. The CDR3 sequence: CASSSVGRGQRGANVLTF. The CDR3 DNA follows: TGTGCCAGTAGTTCTGTGGGCAGGGGCCAGCGGGGGGCCAACGTCCTGACTTTC.

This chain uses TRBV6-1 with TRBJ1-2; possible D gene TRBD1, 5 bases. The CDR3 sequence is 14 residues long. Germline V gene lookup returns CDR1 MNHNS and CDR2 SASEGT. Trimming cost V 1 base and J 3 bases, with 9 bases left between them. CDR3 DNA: TGTGCCAGCAGTGAAGTTGACAGATACTATGGCTACACCTTC. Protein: CASSEVDRYYGYTF.

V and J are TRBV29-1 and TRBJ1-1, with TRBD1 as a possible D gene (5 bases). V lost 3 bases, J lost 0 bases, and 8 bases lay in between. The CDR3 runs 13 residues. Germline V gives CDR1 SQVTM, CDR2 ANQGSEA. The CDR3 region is CSVDKGMNTEAFF. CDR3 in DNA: TGCAGCGTTGATAAGGGGATGAACACTGAAGCTTTCTTT.

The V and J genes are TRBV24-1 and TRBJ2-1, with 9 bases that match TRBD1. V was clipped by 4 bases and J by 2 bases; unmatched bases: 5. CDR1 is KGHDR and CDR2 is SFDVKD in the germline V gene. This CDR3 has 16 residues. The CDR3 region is CATSDHGQGTYNEQFF. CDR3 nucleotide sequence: TGTGCCACCAGTGACCACGGACAGGGGACCTACAATGAGCAGTTCTTC.

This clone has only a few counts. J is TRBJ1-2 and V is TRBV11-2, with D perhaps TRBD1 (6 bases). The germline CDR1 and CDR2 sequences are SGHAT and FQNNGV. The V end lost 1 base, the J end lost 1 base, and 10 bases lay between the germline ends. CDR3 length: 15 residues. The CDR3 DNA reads TGTGCCAGCAGCTTAGGCGGACAGTTTAACTATGGCTACACCTTC. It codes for CASSLGGQFNYGYTF.

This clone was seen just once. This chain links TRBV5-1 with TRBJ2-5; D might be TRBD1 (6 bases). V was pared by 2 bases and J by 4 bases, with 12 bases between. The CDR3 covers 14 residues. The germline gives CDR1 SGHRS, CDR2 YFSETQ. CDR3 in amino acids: CASSLQPRGETQYF. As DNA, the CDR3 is TGCGCCAGCAGCTTACAACCCAGGGGAGAGACCCAGTACTTC.

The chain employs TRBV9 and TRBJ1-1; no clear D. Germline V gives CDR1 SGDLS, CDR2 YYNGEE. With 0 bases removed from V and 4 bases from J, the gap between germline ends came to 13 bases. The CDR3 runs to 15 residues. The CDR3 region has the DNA TGTGCCAGCAGCGTAGCCGTGTTGGAAAGCACTGAAGCTTTCTTT. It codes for CASSVAVLESTEAFF.

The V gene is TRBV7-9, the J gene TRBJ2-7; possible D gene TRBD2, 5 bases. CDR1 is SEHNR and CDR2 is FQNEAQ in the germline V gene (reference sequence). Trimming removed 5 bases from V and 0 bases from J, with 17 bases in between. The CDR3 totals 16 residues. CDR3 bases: TGTGCCAGCAGCCGATCGCGGGCAGGCGGCTCCTACGAGCAGTACTTC. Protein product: CASSRSRAGGSYEQYF.

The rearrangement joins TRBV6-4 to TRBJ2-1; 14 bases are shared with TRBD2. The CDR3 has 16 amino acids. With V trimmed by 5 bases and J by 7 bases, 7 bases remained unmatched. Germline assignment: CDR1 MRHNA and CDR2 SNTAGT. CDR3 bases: TGTGCCAGCAGTCGAGATGGACTAGCGGGGGGAAATGAGCAGTTCTTC. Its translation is CASSRDGLAGGNEQFF.

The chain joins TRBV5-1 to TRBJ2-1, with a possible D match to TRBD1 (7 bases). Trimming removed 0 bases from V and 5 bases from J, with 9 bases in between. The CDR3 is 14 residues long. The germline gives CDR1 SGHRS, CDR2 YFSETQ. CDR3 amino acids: CASSLGGTDNEQFF. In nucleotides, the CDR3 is TGCGCCAGCAGCTTGGGCGGGACAGACAATGAGCAGTTCTTC.

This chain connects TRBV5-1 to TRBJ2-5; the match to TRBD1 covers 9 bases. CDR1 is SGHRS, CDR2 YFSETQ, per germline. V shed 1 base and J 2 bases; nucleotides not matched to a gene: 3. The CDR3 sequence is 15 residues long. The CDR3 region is CASSLRDRAQETQYF. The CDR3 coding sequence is TGCGCCAGCAGCTTGAGGGACAGGGCACAAGAGACCCAGTACTTC.

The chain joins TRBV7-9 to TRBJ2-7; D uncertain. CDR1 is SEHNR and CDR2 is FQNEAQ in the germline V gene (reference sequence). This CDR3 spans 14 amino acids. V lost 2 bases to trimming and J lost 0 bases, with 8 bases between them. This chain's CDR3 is CASSLLSSSYEQYF. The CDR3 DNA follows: TGTGCCAGCAGCTTACTTTCTAGCTCCTACGAGCAGTACTTC.

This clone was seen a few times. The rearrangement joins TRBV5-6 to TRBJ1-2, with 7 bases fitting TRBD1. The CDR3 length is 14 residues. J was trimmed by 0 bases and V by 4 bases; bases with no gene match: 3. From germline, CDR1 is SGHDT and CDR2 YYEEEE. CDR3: CASSPGQTNYGYTF. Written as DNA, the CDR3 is TGTGCCAGCAGCCCGGGACAGACTAACTATGGCTACACCTTC.

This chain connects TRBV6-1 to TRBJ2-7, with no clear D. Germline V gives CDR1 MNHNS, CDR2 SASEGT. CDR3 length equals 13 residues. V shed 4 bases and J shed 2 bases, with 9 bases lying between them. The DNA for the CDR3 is TGTGCCAGCAGTGGAGCCCGGGCCTACGAGCAGTACTTC. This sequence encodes CASSGARAYEQYF.

CDR3 amino acids: CAARGQHPEQYF. In DNA form, the CDR3 reads TGTGCCGCCAGGGGACAGCACCCAGAGCAGTACTTC. The chain joins TRBV21-1 to TRBJ2-7; the table's D call of TRBD1 was not tested on the DNA. TRBV21-1 is a listed pseudogene. The CDR3 consists of 12 residues.